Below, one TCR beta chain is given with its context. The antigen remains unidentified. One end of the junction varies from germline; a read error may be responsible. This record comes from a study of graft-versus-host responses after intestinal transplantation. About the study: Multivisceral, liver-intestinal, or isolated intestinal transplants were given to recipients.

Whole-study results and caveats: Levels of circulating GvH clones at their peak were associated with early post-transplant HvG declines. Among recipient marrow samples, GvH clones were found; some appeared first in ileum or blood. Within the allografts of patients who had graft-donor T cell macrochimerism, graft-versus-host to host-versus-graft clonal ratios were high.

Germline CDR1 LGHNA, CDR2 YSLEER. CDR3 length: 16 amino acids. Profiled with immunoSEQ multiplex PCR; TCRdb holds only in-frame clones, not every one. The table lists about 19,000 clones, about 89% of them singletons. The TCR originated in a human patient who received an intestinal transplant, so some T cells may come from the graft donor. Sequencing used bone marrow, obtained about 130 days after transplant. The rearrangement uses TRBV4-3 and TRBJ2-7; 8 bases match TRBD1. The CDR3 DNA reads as TGCGCCAGCAGCCAAGAGAATGGGGACAGGTCTTACGAGCGGTACTTC. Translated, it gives CASSQENGDRSYERYF.